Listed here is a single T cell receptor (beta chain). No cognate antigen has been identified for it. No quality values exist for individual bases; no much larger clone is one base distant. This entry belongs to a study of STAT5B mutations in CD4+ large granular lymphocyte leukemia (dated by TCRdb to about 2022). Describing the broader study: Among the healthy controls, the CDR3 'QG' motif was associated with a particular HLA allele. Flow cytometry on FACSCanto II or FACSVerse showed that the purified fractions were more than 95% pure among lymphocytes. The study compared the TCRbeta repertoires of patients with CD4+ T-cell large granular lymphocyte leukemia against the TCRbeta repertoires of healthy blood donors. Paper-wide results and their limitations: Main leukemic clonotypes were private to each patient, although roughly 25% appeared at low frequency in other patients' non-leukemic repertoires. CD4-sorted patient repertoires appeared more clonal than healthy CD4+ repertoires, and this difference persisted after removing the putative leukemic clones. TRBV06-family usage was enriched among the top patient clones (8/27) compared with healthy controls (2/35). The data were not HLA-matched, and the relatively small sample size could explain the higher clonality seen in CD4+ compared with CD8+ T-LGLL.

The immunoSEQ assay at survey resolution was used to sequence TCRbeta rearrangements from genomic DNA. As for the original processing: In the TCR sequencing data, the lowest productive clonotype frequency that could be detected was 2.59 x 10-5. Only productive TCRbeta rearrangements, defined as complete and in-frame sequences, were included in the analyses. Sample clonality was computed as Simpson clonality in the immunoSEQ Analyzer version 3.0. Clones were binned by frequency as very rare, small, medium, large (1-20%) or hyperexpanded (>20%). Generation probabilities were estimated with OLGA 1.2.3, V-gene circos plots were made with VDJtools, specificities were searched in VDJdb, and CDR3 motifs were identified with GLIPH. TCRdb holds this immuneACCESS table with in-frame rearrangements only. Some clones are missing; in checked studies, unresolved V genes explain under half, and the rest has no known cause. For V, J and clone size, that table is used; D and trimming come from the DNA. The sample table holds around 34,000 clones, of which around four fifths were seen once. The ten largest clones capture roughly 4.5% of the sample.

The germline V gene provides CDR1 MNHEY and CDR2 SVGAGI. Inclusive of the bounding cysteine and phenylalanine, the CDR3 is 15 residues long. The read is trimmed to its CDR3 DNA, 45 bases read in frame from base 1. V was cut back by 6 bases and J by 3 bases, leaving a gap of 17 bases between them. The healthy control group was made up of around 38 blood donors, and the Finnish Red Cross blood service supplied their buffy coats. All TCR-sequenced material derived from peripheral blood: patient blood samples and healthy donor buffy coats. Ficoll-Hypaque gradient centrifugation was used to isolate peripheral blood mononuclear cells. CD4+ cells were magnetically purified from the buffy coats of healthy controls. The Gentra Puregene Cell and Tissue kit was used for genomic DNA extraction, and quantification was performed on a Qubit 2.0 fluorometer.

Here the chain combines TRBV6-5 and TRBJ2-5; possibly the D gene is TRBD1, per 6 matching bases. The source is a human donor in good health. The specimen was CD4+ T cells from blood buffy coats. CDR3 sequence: CASRSSGTNEETQYF. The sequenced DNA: TGTGCCAGCAGGAGTTCCGGGACAAATGAAGAGACCCAGTACTTC.